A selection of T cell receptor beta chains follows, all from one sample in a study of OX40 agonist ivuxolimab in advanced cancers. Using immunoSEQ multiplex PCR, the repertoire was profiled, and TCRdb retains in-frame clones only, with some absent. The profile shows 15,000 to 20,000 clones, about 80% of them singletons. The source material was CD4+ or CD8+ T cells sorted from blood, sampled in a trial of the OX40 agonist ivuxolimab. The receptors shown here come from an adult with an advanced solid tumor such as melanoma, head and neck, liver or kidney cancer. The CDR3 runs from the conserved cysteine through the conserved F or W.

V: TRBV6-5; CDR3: CASSYGGEQYF
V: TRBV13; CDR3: CASSLLQRGTDTQYF
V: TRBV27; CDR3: CASSSRAGDYDYEQYF
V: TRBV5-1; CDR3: CASSRTGNYEQYF
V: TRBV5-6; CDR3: CASSWGTGRYNEQFF
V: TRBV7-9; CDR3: CASSSPGRGDF
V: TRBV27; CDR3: CASSFRPTKAEQYF
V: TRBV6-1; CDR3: CASSPKGSTDTQYF
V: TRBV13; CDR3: CASSFRDLTPDTQYF
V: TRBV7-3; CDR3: CASSPDPGLAATGELFF
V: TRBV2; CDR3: CASSAAESSYEQYF
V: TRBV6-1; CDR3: CASSEPGRGHQPQHF
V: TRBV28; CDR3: CASTLSQEAFF
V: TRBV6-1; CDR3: CASSERLAGAFEQFF
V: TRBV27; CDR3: CASSPGFYYGYTF
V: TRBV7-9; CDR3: CASSVGLQYRDNYGYTF
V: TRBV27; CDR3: CASSLFAGRTDTQYF
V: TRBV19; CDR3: CASSPTASLSYEQYF
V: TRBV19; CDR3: CASGGRPYEQYF
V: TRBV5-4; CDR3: CASSLGVGYTF
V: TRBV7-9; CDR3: CASNNGGDTIYF
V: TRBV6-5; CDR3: CASRGAGYNEQFF
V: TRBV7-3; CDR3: CASSLVGRGTDTQYF
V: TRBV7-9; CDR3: CASSLGDRVHNEQFF
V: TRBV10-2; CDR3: CASNGREAPDTQYF
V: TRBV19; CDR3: CAGTQGIQPQHF
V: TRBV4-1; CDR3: CASSPGLQYEQYF
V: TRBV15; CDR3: CATSRDPRTQGWDGQKWSAETQYF
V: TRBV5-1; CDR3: CASSTSTGELFF
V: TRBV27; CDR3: CASSGTSGAYEQYF
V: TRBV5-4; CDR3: CASRPDRDYEQYF
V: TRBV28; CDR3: CASSARGFTYEQYF
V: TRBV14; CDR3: CASSRHLLNTEAFF
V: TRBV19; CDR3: CASSSRDRGSDGYTF
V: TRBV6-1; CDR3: CASTGTALSEQYF
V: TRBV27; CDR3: CASSSGTTNNEQFF